This T cell receptor beta chain stems from a study of beta chain features in type 1 diabetes. Study observations and caveats: Type 1 diabetes patients showed a moderate but significant shortening of TCRB CDR3s in all four CD4+ subsets. When VDJ junctions were examined, type 1 diabetes patients showed fewer insertions and more deletions.

Isolated RNA was reverse transcribed in full, so expressed TCRB transcripts were sequenced. Repertoires were generated with immunoSEQ multiplex PCR, while TCRdb's copy carries only in-frame clones and drops some. The sample contains approximately 120,000 clones, 40% of which appear only once. On this clone: Its antigen is unknown.

The sequence derives from a young woman in good health. The sequencing input was stem cell memory CD4+ T cells from blood.

CDR3 nucleotide sequence: TGTGCCAGCAGCTTAATGTCGGGTCCGGGGACAGGGGAAAATGAGCAGTTCTTC. It specifies CASSLMSGPGTGENEQFF. The V gene is TRBV7-2, the J gene TRBJ2-1; 10 nucleotides line up with TRBD1. V was pared by 2 bases and J by 7 bases, with 14 bases of the junction left unmatched. The CDR3 spans 18 residues. CDR1 is SGHTA and CDR2 is FQGNSA in the germline V gene.